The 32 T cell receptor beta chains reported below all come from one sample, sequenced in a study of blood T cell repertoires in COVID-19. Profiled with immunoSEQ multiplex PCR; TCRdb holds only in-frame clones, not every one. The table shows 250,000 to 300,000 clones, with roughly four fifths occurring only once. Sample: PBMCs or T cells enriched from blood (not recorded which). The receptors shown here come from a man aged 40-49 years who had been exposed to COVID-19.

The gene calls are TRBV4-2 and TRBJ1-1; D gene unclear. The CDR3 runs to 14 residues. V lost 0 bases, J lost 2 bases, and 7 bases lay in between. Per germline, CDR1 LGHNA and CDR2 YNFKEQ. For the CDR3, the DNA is TGTGCCAGCAGCCAAGATCGGGGAAACACTGAAGCTTTCTTT. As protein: CASSQDRGNTEAFF.

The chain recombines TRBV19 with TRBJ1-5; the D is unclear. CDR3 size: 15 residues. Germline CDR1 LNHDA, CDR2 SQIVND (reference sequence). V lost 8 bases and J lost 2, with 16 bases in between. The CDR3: CASRPGEWGNQPQHF. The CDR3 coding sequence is TGTGCCAGTCGGCCGGGAGAGTGGGGCAATCAGCCCCAGCATTTT.

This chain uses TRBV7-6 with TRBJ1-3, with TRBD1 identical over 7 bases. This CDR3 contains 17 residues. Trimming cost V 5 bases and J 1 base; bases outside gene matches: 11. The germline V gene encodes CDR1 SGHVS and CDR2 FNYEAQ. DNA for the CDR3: TGTGCCAGCAGCATCCCGGGTAGCAGGGGGTCTGGAAACACCATATATTTT. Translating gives CASSIPGSRGSGNTIYF. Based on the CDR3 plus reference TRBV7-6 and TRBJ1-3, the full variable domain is GAGVSQSPRYKVTKRGQDVALRCDPISGHVSLYWYRQALGQGPEFLTYFNYEAQQDKSGLPNDRFSAERPEGSISTLTIQRTEQRDSAMYRCASSIPGSRGSGNTIYFGEGSWLTVV.

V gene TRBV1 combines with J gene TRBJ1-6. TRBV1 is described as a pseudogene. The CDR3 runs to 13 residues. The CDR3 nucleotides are TGCACCAGCAGCCCCACGGGGAATTCACCCCTCCACTTT. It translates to CTSSPTGNSPLHF.

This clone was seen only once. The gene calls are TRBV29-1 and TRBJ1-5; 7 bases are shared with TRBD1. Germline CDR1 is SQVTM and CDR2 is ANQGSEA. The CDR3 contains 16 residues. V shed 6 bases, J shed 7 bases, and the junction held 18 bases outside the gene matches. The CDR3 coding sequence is TGCAGCGTCCCTAATCAAGACAGGGTGGCAGGGCAGCCCCAGCATTTT. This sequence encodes CSVPNQDRVAGQPQHF.

CDR3: CASSDGQRNTGELFF. CDR3 sequence (DNA): TGTGCCAGCAGCGACGGACAGAGGAACACCGGGGAGCTGTTTTTT. The chain employs TRBV11-2 and TRBJ2-2; maybe TRBD1 (6 bases). V was shortened by 5 bases and J by 1 base, with 11 bases between the two germline ends. This CDR3 spans 15 amino acids. Looked up from germline, CDR1 is SGHAT and CDR2 is FQNNGV.

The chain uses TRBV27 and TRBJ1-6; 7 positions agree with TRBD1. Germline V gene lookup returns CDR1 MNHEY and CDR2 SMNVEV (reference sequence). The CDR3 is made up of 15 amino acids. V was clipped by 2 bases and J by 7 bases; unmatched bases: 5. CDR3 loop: CASSLGGQQNSPLHF. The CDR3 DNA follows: TGTGCCAGCAGTTTAGGGGGACAGCAAAATTCACCCCTCCACTTT.

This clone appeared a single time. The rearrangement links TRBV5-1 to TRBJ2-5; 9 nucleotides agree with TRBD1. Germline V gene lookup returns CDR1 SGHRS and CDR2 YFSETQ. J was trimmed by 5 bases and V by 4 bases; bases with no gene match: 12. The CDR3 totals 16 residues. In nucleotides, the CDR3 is TGCGCCAGCAGCAATCCACAGGGGGCTTCATCGGAGACCCAGTACTTC. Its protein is CASSNPQGASSETQYF.

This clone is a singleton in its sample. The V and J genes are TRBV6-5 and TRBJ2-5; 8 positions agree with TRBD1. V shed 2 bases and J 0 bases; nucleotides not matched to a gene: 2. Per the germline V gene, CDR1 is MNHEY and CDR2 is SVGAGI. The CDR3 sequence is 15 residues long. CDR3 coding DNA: TGTGCCAGCAGTTACCGGACAGGGTACCAAGAGACCCAGTACTTC. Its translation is CASSYRTGYQETQYF.

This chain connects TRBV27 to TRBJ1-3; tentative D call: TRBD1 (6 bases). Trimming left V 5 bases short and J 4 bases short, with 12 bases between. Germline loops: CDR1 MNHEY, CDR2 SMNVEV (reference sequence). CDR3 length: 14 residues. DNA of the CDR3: TGTGCCAGCAGTCCCAGGGGTGCGGGAAACACCATATATTTT. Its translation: CASSPRGAGNTIYF.

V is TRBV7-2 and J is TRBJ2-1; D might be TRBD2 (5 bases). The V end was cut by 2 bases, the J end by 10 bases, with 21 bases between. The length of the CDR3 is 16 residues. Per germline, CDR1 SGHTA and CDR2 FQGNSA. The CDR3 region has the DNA TGTGCCAGCAGCTTAAGGTCGGAGAGGGTACCGAGGGAGCAGTTCTTC. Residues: CASSLRSERVPREQFF.

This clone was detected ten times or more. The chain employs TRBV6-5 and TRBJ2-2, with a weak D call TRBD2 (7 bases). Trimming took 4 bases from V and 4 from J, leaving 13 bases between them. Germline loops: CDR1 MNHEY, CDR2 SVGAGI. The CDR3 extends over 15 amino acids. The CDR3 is CASSSGGAGTGELFF. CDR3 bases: TGTGCCAGCAGTTCGGGGGGCGCCGGCACCGGGGAGCTGTTTTTT.

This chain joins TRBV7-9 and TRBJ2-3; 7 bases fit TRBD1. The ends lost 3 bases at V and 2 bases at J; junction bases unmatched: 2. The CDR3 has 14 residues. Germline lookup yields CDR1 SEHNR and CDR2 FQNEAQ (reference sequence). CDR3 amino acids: CASSLGQITDTQYF. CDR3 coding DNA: TGTGCCAGCAGCTTGGGACAGATCACAGATACGCAGTATTTT.

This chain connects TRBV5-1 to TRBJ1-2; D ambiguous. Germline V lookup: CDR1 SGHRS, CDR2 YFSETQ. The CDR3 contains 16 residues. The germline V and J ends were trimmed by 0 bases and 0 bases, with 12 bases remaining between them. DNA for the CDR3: TGCGCCAGCAGCTTGGGGTCCCACGCAGCTAACTATGGCTACACCTTC. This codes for CASSLGSHAANYGYTF.

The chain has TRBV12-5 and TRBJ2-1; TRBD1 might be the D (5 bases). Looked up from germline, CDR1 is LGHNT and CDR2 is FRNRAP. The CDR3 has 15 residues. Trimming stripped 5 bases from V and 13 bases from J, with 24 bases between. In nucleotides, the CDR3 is TGTGCTAGTGGTACTACCGAGACAGTAGGAAAGCACCAGTTCTTC. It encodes CASGTTETVGKHQFF.

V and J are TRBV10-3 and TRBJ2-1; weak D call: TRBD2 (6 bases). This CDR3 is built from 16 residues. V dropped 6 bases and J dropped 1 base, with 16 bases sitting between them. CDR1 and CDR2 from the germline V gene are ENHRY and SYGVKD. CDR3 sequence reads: CAISALLAGSYNEQFF. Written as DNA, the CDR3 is TGTGCCATCAGCGCCCTACTAGCTGGGTCCTACAATGAGCAGTTCTTC.

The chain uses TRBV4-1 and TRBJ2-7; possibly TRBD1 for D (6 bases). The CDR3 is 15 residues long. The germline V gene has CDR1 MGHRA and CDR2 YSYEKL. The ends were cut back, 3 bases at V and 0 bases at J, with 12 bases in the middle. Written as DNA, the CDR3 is TGCGCCAGCAGCCATGGGGACATCCTCTCCTACGAGCAGTACTTC. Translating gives CASSHGDILSYEQYF.

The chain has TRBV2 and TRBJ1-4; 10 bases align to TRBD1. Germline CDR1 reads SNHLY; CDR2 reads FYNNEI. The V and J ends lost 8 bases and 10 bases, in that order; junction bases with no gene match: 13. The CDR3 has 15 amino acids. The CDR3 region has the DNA TGTGCCAGCGGGGCCGTTGGGACAGGGGAGACAAAACTGTTTTTT. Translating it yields CASGAVGTGETKLFF.

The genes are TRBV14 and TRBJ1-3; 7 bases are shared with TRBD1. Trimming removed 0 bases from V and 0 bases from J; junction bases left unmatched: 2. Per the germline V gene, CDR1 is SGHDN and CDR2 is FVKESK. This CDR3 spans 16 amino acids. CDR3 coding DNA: TGTGCCAGCAGCCAAGACAGGGGGACCTCTGGAAACACCATATATTTT. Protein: CASSQDRGTSGNTIYF.

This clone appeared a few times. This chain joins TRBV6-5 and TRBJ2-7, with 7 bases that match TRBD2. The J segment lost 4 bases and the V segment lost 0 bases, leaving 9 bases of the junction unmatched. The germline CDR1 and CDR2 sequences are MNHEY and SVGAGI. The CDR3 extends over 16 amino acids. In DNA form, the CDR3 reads TGTGCCAGCAGTTACTCGTATACGGGGGGAAGGTACGAGCAGTACTTC. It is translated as CASSYSYTGGRYEQYF.

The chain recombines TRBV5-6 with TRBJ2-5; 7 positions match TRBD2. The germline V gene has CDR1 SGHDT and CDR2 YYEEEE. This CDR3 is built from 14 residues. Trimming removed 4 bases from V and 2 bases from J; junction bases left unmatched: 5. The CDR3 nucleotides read TGTGCCAGCAGCCTTTGGGACTATCAAGAGACCCAGTACTTC. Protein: CASSLWDYQETQYF.

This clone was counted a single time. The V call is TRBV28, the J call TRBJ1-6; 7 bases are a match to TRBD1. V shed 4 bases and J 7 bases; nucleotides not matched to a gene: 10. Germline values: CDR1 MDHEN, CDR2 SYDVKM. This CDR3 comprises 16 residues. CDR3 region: CASSSFRQGRNSPLHF. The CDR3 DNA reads TGTGCCAGCAGTTCGTTCCGACAGGGTAGAAATTCACCCCTCCACTTT.

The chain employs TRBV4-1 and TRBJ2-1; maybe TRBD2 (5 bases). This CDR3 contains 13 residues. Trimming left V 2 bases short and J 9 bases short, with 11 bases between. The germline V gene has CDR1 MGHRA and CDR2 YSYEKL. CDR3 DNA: TGCGCCAGCAGCCAACCCCTAGCTCTTGAGCAGTTCTTC. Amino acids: CASSQPLALEQFF.

CDR3 in amino acids: CASSPPSSSYEQYF. The CDR3 nucleotides are TGTGCCAGCAGCCCTCCATCGAGCTCCTACGAGCAGTACTTC. The V call is TRBV9, the J call TRBJ2-7; D is undetermined. This CDR3 is built from 14 residues. The germline V gene encodes CDR1 SGDLS and CDR2 YYNGEE. Between the trimmed V and J ends, which lost 4 bases and 0 bases, there was a span of 11 bases.

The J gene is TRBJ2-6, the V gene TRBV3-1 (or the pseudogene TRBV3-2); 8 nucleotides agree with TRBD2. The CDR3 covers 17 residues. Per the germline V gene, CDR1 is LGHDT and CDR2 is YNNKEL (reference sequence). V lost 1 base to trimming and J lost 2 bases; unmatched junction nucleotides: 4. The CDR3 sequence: CASSQGLLAAGANVLTF. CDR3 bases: TGTGCCAGCAGCCAAGGATTACTAGCGGCTGGGGCCAACGTCCTGACTTTC.

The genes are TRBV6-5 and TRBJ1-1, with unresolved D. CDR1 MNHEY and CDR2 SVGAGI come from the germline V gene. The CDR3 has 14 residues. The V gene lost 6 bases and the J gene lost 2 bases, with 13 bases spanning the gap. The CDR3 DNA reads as TGTGCCAGCAGCCCAGGCTCCCTAAACACTGAAGCTTTCTTT. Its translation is CASSPGSLNTEAFF.

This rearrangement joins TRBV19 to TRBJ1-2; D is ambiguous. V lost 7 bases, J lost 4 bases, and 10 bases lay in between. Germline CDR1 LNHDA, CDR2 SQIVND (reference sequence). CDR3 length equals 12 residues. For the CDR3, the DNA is TGTGCCAGTATGCGGGGTTTCTATGGCTACACCTTC. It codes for CASMRGFYGYTF.

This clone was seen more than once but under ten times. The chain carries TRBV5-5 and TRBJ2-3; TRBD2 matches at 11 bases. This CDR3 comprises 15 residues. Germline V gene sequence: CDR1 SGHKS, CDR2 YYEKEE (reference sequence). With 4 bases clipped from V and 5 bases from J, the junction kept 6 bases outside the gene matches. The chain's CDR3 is CASSTSGSGIDTQYF. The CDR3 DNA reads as TGTGCCAGCAGCACTAGCGGGAGCGGGATAGATACGCAGTATTTT. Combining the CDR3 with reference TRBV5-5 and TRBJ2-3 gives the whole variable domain DAGVTQSPTHLIKTRGQQVTLRCSPISGHKSVSWYQQVLGQGPQFIFQYYEKEERGRGNFPDRFSARQFPNYSSELNVNALLLGDSALYLCASSTSGSGIDTQYFGPGTRLTVL.

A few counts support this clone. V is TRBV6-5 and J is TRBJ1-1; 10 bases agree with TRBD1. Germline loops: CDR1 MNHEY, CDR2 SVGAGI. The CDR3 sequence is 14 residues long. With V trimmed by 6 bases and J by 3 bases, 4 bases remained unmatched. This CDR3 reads CASSQDRGDTEAFF. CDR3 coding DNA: TGTGCCAGCAGCCAGGACAGGGGGGACACTGAAGCTTTCTTT.

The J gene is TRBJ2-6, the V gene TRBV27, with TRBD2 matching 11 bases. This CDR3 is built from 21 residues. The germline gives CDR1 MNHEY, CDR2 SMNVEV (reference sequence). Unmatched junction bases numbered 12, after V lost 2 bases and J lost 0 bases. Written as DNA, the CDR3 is TGTGCCAGCAGTTTAAGGCTAGCGGGAGGTCGCGGATTCTCTGGGGCCAACGTCCTGACTTTC. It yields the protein CASSLRLAGGRGFSGANVLTF.

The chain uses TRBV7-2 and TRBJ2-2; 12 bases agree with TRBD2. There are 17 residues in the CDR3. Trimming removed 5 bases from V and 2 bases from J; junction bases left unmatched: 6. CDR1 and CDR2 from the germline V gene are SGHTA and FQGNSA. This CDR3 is CASSQPSGRANTGELFF. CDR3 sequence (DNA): TGTGCCAGCAGCCAACCTAGCGGGAGGGCCAACACCGGGGAGCTGTTTTTT.

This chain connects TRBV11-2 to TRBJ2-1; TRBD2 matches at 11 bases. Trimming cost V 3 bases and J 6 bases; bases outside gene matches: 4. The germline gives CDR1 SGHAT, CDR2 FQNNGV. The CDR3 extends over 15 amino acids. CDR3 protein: CASSFLAGGVNEQFF. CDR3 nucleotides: TGTGCCAGCAGCTTCTTAGCGGGAGGGGTCAATGAGCAGTTCTTC.